These 32 T cell receptor beta chains were sequenced from one sample in a study of blood T cell repertoires in COVID-19. The data were produced by immunoSEQ multiplex PCR, yet TCRdb's version contains in-frame clones alone and is incomplete. The sample has about 97,000 clones, nearly 90% seen once. Sequences were obtained from peripheral blood. The source is a man in his fifties with active COVID-19.

The chain has TRBV3-1 (or the pseudogene TRBV3-2) and TRBJ2-3, with 7 bases lining up with TRBD2. CDR1 is LGHDT, CDR2 YNNKEL, per germline (reference sequence). The J segment lost 6 bases and the V segment lost 2 bases, leaving 8 bases of the junction unmatched. This CDR3 region has 15 residues. The CDR3 coding sequence is TGTGCCAGCAGCCAAATAAGCGGGGTAAGGGATACGCAGTATTTT. Protein: CASSQISGVRDTQYF.

The chain carries TRBV6-2 or TRBV6-3 and TRBJ2-1; D gene ambiguous. V lost 5 bases to trimming and J lost 8 bases, with 13 bases between them. Germline-derived CDR1 and CDR2 are MNHEY and SVGEGT. The length of the CDR3 is 13 residues. CDR3 in DNA: TGTGCCAGCAGTCAAGAACGGTTCGATGAGCAGTTCTTC. It specifies CASSQERFDEQFF.

The gene calls are TRBV5-1 and TRBJ2-5; a possible D gene is TRBD2 (5 bases). Germline CDR1 is SGHRS and CDR2 is YFSETQ. Trimming stripped 3 bases from V and 4 bases from J, with 22 bases between. The CDR3 is 17 residues long. The CDR3 protein is CASSSTLTGSGVETQYF. DNA for the CDR3: TGCGCCAGCAGCTCGACTTTAACCGGGTCCGGGGTAGAGACCCAGTACTTC.

The chain is built from TRBV4-1 and TRBJ2-3; D call uncertain. The CDR3 consists of 12 residues. Germline lookup yields CDR1 MGHRA and CDR2 YSYEKL. V lost 6 bases and J lost 5, with 9 bases in between. As DNA, the CDR3 is TGCGCCAGCAGTCCCCCCCGAGATACGCAGTATTTT. Amino acids: CASSPPRDTQYF.

The rearrangement joins TRBV5-1 to TRBJ2-7; 12 nucleotides agree with TRBD2. Germline CDR1 SGHRS, CDR2 YFSETQ. The ends lost 2 bases at V and 4 bases at J; junction bases unmatched: 4. This CDR3 comprises 15 residues. The CDR3 region is CASSFQLAGGYEQYF. CDR3 nucleotides: TGCGCCAGCAGCTTCCAACTAGCGGGGGGTTACGAGCAGTACTTC.

This chain uses TRBV5-1 with TRBJ2-7; 16 positions agree with TRBD2. The CDR3 has 15 residues. Germline CDR1 reads SGHRS; CDR2 reads YFSETQ. V lost 7 bases to trimming and J lost 9 bases; unmatched junction nucleotides: 10. CDR3 amino acids: CASSQGTSGGVVQYF. The CDR3 DNA sequence: TGCGCCAGCTCCCAGGGGACTAGCGGGGGGGTCGTGCAGTACTTC. The full variable domain, rest sourced from reference TRBV5-1 and TRBJ2-7, is KAGVTQTPRYLIKTRGQQVTLSCSPISGHRSVSWYQQTPGQGLQFLFEYFSETQRNKGNFPGRFSGRQFSNSRSEMNVSTLELGDSALYLCASSQGTSGGVVQYFGPGTRLTVT.

The chain joins TRBV7-9 to TRBJ2-3; TRBD2 matches 9 bases. The junction had 11 bases not matched to a gene; V was cut back by 6 bases and J by 4 bases. CDR3 length equals 16 residues. Germline assignment: CDR1 SEHNR and CDR2 FQNEAQ (reference sequence). The CDR3 sequence: CASSPTARGGSDTQYF. CDR3 in DNA: TGTGCCAGCAGTCCGACCGCGCGGGGGGGCTCAGATACGCAGTATTTT. Combining the CDR3 with reference TRBV7-9 and TRBJ2-3 gives the whole variable domain DTGVSQNPRHKITKRGQNVTFRCDPISEHNRLYWYRQTLGQGPEFLTYFQNEAQLEKSRLLSDRFSAERPKGSFSTLEIQRTEQGDSAMYLCASSPTARGGSDTQYFGPGTRLTVL.

V is TRBV6-2 or TRBV6-3 and J is TRBJ2-1; TRBD1 matches 10 bases. The J segment lost 8 bases and the V segment lost 6 bases, leaving 10 bases of the junction unmatched. The CDR3 runs 15 residues. CDR1 MNHEY and CDR2 SVGEGT come from the germline V gene. CDR3 region: CASSPGTGDVHEQFF. The CDR3 DNA reads TGTGCCAGCAGCCCCGGGACAGGGGATGTTCATGAGCAGTTCTTC.

This clone showed up just a few times. This chain uses TRBV5-6 with TRBJ2-7, with D unresolved. The germline CDR1 and CDR2 sequences are SGHDT and YYEEEE. The CDR3 spans 16 residues. V lost 4 bases to trimming and J lost 7 bases, with 24 bases between them. The CDR3 sequence: CASSPKRWSSDGEQYF. The CDR3 DNA sequence: TGTGCCAGCAGCCCCAAAAGGTGGAGCAGCGACGGTGAGCAGTACTTC. The full variable domain, in which reference TRBV5-6 and TRBJ2-7 provide the parts outside the CDR3, is DAGVTQSPTHLIKTRGQQVTLRCSPKSGHDTVSWYQQALGQGPQFIFQYYEEEERQRGNFPDRFSGHQFPNYSSELNVNALLLGDSALYLCASSPKRWSSDGEQYFGPGTRLTVT.

J is TRBJ2-2 and V is TRBV20-1; TRBD1 might be the D (5 bases). The V end lost 6 bases, the J end lost 11 bases, and 13 bases lay between the germline ends. CDR3 length: 11 residues. Per germline, CDR1 DFQATT and CDR2 SNEGSKA (reference sequence). Here the CDR3 reads CSASAGIELFF. Here the CDR3 DNA reads TGCAGTGCCTCGGCAGGGATAGAGCTGTTTTTT.

The chain uses TRBV11-2 and TRBJ2-7; perhaps TRBD1 as D (5 bases). This CDR3 has 13 amino acids. Trimming took 4 bases from V and 2 from J, leaving 9 bases between them. Per germline, CDR1 SGHAT and CDR2 FQNNGV. The CDR3 DNA reads TGTGCCAGCAGCTCGACAGAGACCTACGAGCAGTACTTC. It codes for CASSSTETYEQYF.

With respect to this clone: The junction does not match germline at one end; this may be a read error. V usage is TRBV5-5 and J usage is TRBJ1-4; D not certain. Per germline, CDR1 SGHKS and CDR2 YYEKEE (reference sequence). The CDR3 has 14 residues. CDR3 sequence reads: CASTLGRINEKLFF. CDR3 coding DNA: TGTGCCAGCACCTTGGGGAGGATTAATGAAAAACTGTTTTTT.

This sequence joins TRBV6-6 and TRBJ2-2, with TRBD2 matching over 7 bases. Germline values: CDR1 MNHNY, CDR2 SVGAGI (reference sequence). The CDR3 has 15 residues. Trimming cost V 5 bases and J 6 bases; bases outside gene matches: 9. The CDR3 nucleotides read TGTGCCAGCAGTACGACCGGGACTACTTCCGGGGAGCTGTTTTTT. Its protein product is CASSTTGTTSGELFF.

The chain combines TRBV5-1 with TRBJ2-3, with TRBD2 matching 13 bases. The length of the CDR3 is 16 residues. The germline V gene encodes CDR1 SGHRS and CDR2 YFSETQ. J gave up 4 bases and V 3 bases, and 5 bases lay outside the gene matches. CDR3 loop: CASSWGTSGVSDTQYF. DNA of the CDR3: TGCGCCAGCAGCTGGGGGACTAGCGGGGTTTCAGATACGCAGTATTTT.

The chain recombines TRBV7-2 with TRBJ2-7, with 10 bases aligning to TRBD1. Germline V gives CDR1 SGHTA, CDR2 FQGNSA. The CDR3 is made up of 15 amino acids. V was pared by 5 bases and J by 3 bases, with 7 bases of the junction left unmatched. CDR3 sequence reads: CASSQTGGVGYEQYF. The CDR3 nucleotides read TGTGCCAGCAGCCAGACAGGGGGCGTCGGCTACGAGCAGTACTTC. The entire variable domain, with the rest obtained from reference TRBV7-2 and TRBJ2-7, is as follows: GAGVSQSPSNKVTEKGKDVELRCDPISGHTALYWYRQSLGQGLEFLIYFQGNSAPDKSGLPSDRFSAERTGGSVSTLTIQRTQQEDSAVYLCASSQTGGVGYEQYFGPGTRLTVT.

This clone showed up just once. J is TRBJ2-2 and V is TRBV7-2, with a possible D match to TRBD1 (6 bases). V was pared by 5 bases and J by 1 base, with 14 bases between. The CDR3 loop spans 16 amino acids. Germline loops: CDR1 SGHTA, CDR2 FQGNSA. This CDR3 is CASSPRTALNTGELFF. CDR3 nucleotides: TGTGCCAGCAGCCCGCGGACAGCCCTGAACACCGGGGAGCTGTTTTTT.

With respect to this clone: No DNA is shown, since the ends of the CDR3 on it are uncertain; the CDR3 is the one TCRdb lists. The chain couples TRBV6-5 to TRBJ2-7; the DNA was not used to check the table's D call, TRBD2. Per the germline V gene, CDR1 is MNHEY and CDR2 is SVGAGI. The CDR3 numbers 11 amino acids, ends counted. This CDR3 is CASKGLSGQYF.

This CDR3 reads CASSLGSGGTYEQYF. The CDR3 nucleotides read TGTGCCAGCAGCTTGGGTAGCGGGGGGACCTACGAGCAGTACTTC. The J gene is TRBJ2-7, the V gene TRBV5-6, with 10 positions matching TRBD2. The junction had 2 bases not matched to a gene; V was cut back by 0 bases and J by 2 bases. Germline-derived CDR1 and CDR2 are SGHDT and YYEEEE. CDR3 length: 15 amino acids.

This clone has a single count. The chain recombines TRBV7-8 with TRBJ2-6, with D perhaps matching TRBD1 (5 bases). The CDR3 loop spans 15 amino acids. Germline CDR1 reads SGHVS; CDR2 reads FQNEAQ. Trimming cost V 3 bases and J 2 bases, with 8 bases left between them. The CDR3 DNA reads TGTGCCAGCAGCTTCGGACAACCTGGGGCCAACGTCCTGACTTTC. This encodes CASSFGQPGANVLTF.

This chain uses TRBV12-5 with TRBJ1-6; 8 bases align to TRBD1. The germline V gene has CDR1 LGHNT and CDR2 FRNRAP. The V gene end was trimmed by 3 bases and the J gene end by 10 bases; junction bases not matched to a gene: 5. CDR3 size: 14 residues. DNA of the CDR3: TGTGCTAGTGGTTTAGGACAGGGAAGATCACCCCTCCACTTT. Its translation is CASGLGQGRSPLHF. Using reference TRBV12-5 and TRBJ1-6 for the parts outside the CDR3, the full variable domain is DARVTQTPRHKVTEMGQEVTMRCQPILGHNTVFWYRQTMMQGLELLAYFRNRAPLDDSGMPKDRFSAEMPDATLATLKIQPSEPRDSAVYFCASGLGQGRSPLHFGNGTRLTVT.

The rearrangement joins TRBV2 to TRBJ1-2; a possible D gene is TRBD1 (6 bases). Germline lookup yields CDR1 SNHLY and CDR2 FYNNEI. The V end was cut by 9 bases, the J end by 4 bases, with 15 bases between. CDR3 length: 13 residues. CDR3 DNA sequence: TGTGCCAGTCGGGGGGCGTCAGGCTATGGCTACACCTTC. Its translation is CASRGASGYGYTF.

CDR3 loop: CASSSSGGYGYTF. The CDR3 DNA follows: TGTGCCAGCAGCTCATCAGGGGGCTATGGCTACACCTTC. The chain links TRBV5-4 to TRBJ1-2; 7 positions match TRBD1. V shed 3 bases, J shed 4 bases, and the junction held 3 bases outside the gene matches. The CDR3 consists of 13 residues. CDR1 is SGHNT, CDR2 YYREEE, per germline (reference sequence).

V usage is TRBV2 and J usage is TRBJ1-5; D unclear. The CDR3 totals 11 residues. V dropped 3 bases and J dropped 6 bases, with 3 bases sitting between them. The germline V gene encodes CDR1 SNHLY and CDR2 FYNNEI. CDR3 protein: CASSDGQPQHF. The CDR3 DNA sequence: TGTGCCAGCAGTGACGGTCAGCCCCAGCATTTT.

Points on this clone: Sequence at one end of the junction differs from germline and may be a read error. Written as DNA, the CDR3 is TGTGCTAGCAGCCCCCATCAGGGGCTAAGAGGCACAGATACGCAGTATTTT. Translated: CASSPHQGLRGTDTQYF. This sequence joins TRBV7-7 and TRBJ2-3; tentative D call: TRBD1 (6 bases). The CDR3 consists of 17 residues. CDR1 and CDR2 (germline): SSHAT, FNYEAQ (reference sequence).

This sequence joins TRBV6-2 or TRBV6-3 and TRBJ1-5; D is undetermined. This CDR3 spans 14 amino acids. In germline, CDR1 is MNHEY, CDR2 SVGEGT. V was trimmed by 5 bases and J by 3 bases, leaving 11 bases between them. CDR3: CASSLPQSNQPQHF. The DNA of the CDR3 is TGTGCCAGCAGTCTCCCCCAGTCCAATCAGCCCCAGCATTTT.

The chain recombines TRBV25-1 with TRBJ1-2, with TRBD1 as a possible D gene (6 bases). The CDR3 covers 12 residues. V dropped 8 bases and J dropped 4 bases, with 11 bases sitting between them. The V gene's germline CDR1 is MGHDK and CDR2 SYGVNS. The CDR3 spells CASYRDGYGYTF. CDR3 nucleotide sequence: TGTGCCAGCTACAGGGACGGCTATGGCTACACCTTC.

This clone was seen a few times. V usage is TRBV7-9 and J usage is TRBJ2-7; 7 nucleotides agree with TRBD2. The V gene's germline CDR1 is SEHNR and CDR2 FQNEAQ (reference sequence). CDR3 length: 13 residues. Unmatched junction bases numbered 4, after V lost 3 bases and J lost 5 bases. CDR3 residues: CASSLGGAHEQYF. The CDR3 coding sequence is TGTGCCAGCAGCTTGGGAGGGGCCCACGAGCAGTACTTC.

The chain carries TRBV3-1 (or the pseudogene TRBV3-2) and TRBJ2-3; 8 positions match TRBD2. The CDR3 contains 16 residues. The V gene's germline CDR1 is LGHDT and CDR2 YNNKEL (reference sequence). The V and J ends lost 3 bases and 0 bases, in that order; junction bases with no gene match: 5. The DNA of the CDR3 is TGTGCCAGCAGCCATGAGAGCGGGGGAAGCACAGATACGCAGTATTTT. Translating gives CASSHESGGSTDTQYF.

This clone was recorded many times. The chain employs TRBV7-7 and TRBJ2-6; maybe TRBD1 (5 bases). The CDR3 length is 15 residues. Deletions cut 5 bases from V and 0 bases from J, with 8 bases between. Germline V CDR1 and CDR2: SSHAT, FNYEAQ (reference sequence). The CDR3 region has the DNA TGTGCCAGCAGCCGCGACAGCTCTGGGGCCAACGTCCTGACTTTC. Translating gives CASSRDSSGANVLTF.

The sample holds one count of this clone. V and J are TRBV7-8 and TRBJ1-5; unclear D gene. This CDR3 has 13 amino acids. Trimming took off 2 bases at V and 5 bases at J, with 7 bases between the two ends. CDR1 is SGHVS and CDR2 is FQNEAQ in the germline V gene. In DNA form, the CDR3 reads TGTGCCAGCAGCTTAATACGGGATCAGCCCCAGCATTTT. The encoded protein is CASSLIRDQPQHF.

V and J are TRBV7-2 and TRBJ2-3; 15 positions match TRBD2. The CDR3 loop spans 17 amino acids. J was trimmed by 3 bases and V by 3 bases; bases with no gene match: 4. Germline CDR1 is SGHTA and CDR2 is FQGNSA. The CDR3 sequence: CASSFGLAGGPTDTQYF. Here the CDR3 DNA reads TGTGCCAGCAGCTTCGGACTAGCGGGGGGGCCGACAGATACGCAGTATTTT.

This chain uses TRBV6-2 or TRBV6-3 with TRBJ1-2; D not resolved. The V end was cut by 2 bases, the J end by 0 bases, with 7 bases between. The CDR3 consists of 14 residues. Germline V CDR1 and CDR2: MNHEY, SVGEGT. The CDR3 nucleotides read TGTGCCAGCAGTTACCCGAGCCCTAACTATGGCTACACCTTC. Encoded protein: CASSYPSPNYGYTF.